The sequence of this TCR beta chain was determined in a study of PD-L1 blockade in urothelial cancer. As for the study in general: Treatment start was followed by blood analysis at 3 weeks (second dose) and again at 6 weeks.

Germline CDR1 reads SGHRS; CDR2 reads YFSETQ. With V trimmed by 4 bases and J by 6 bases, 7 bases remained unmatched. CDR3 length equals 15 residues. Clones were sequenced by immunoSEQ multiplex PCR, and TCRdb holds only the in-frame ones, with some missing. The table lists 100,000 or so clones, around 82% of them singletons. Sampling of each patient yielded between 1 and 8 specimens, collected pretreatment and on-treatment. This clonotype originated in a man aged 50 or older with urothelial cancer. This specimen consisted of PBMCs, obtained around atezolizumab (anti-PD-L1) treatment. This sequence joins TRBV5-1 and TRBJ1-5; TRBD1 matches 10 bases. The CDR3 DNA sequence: TGCGCCAGCAGCGCCGGGACAGGGGAGGTTCAGCCCCAGCATTTT. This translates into CASSAGTGEVQPQHF.